These 7 T cell receptor beta chains were sequenced from one sample in a study of T cell repertoires in cytomegalovirus infection. Their antigens remain unidentified. TCRdb redid the calling of the reads with MiXCR, one entry per CDR3 protein. The table records under 450,000 distinct CDR3 sequences, approximately 35% of them present only once. This sample comprised cultured PBMCs, obtained from culture after CMV antigen stimulation. The receptors shown here come from a human donor in good health (CMV status not recorded). Some clones in this sample may be carry-over from other donors' samples.

The chain recombines TRBV4-1 with TRBJ1-1, with unresolved D. The V end was cut by 0 bases, the J end by 1 base, with 9 bases between. The length of the CDR3 is 15 residues. CDR1 MGHRA and CDR2 YSYEKL come from the germline V gene. CDR3 in DNA: TGCGCCAGCAGCCAAGAATTCAGGAGGAACACTGAAGCTTTCTTT. Amino acids: CASSQEFRRNTEAFF.

In this sample, this clonotype turned up a few times. V is TRBV7-8 and J is TRBJ1-5, with a tentative D call TRBD1 (5 bases). CDR1 is SGHVS, CDR2 FQNEAQ, per germline. The CDR3 spans 18 residues. V was pared by 1 base and J by 3 bases, with 19 bases between. The CDR3 nucleotides are TGTGCCAGCAGCTTAGGACACGTTTGGGGACGGAACAATCAGCCCCAGCATTTT. Its protein product is CASSLGHVWGRNNQPQHF.

The chain recombines TRBV20-1 with TRBJ1-2; a weak D match, TRBD1 (5 bases). Trimming cost V 5 bases and J 3 bases, with 13 bases left between them. The CDR3 contains 13 residues. Germline V gene data show CDR1 as DFQATT and CDR2 as SNEGSKA (reference sequence). The CDR3 sequence: CSAASAQDYGYTF. In nucleotides, the CDR3 is TGCAGTGCTGCCTCCGCACAGGACTATGGCTACACCTTC.

The chain links TRBV25-1 to TRBJ2-2; D is undetermined. The CDR3 spans 14 residues. Trimming shortened V by 1 base and J by 4 bases, and 7 bases separated the two germline ends. CDR1 is MGHDK and CDR2 is SYGVNS in the germline V gene. The CDR3 reads CASSEFSTTGELFF. CDR3 coding DNA: TGTGCCAGCAGTGAATTCAGTACCACCGGGGAGCTGTTTTTT.

In this sample, this clonotype turned up a few times. The chain carries TRBV15 and TRBJ1-4; D might be TRBD1 (5 bases). Per germline, CDR1 LNHNV and CDR2 YYDKDF (reference sequence). Trimming took 4 bases from V and 4 from J, leaving 16 bases between them. This CDR3 has 16 amino acids. CDR3 region: CATSKALGRYNEKLFF. In nucleotides, the CDR3 is TGTGCCACCAGCAAAGCGTTGGGACGGTATAATGAAAAACTGTTTTTT. Filled out from reference TRBV15 and TRBJ1-4, the complete variable domain reads DAMVIQNPRYQVTQFGKPVTLSCSQTLNHNVMYWYQQKSSQAPKLLFHYYDKDFNNEADTPDNFQSRRPNTSFCFLDIRSPGLGDTAMYLCATSKALGRYNEKLFFGSGTQLSVL.

This clonotype was found many times. The V gene is TRBV7-2, the J gene TRBJ2-3; possibly TRBD2 for D (6 bases). Germline V gene data show CDR1 as SGHTA and CDR2 as FQGNSA. Trimming shortened V by 5 bases and J by 3 bases, and 21 bases separated the two germline ends. CDR3 size: 17 residues. Here the CDR3 DNA reads TGTGCCAGCAGCCGGACGGGAGTCACAGTTTTTACAGATACGCAGTATTTT. The encoded protein is CASSRTGVTVFTDTQYF.

The sample holds a few counts of this clonotype. CDR3 region: CASSYFQGAAEAFF. DNA for the CDR3: TGTGCCAGCAGTTACTTCCAGGGGGCGGCTGAAGCTTTCTTT. The V call is TRBV6-2 or TRBV6-3, the J call TRBJ1-1, with 8 positions matching TRBD1. After removal of 1 base from V and 6 bases from J, the junction contained 4 bases not matched to a gene. This CDR3 is built from 14 residues. Germline assignment: CDR1 MNHEY and CDR2 SVGEGT.